These T cell receptor beta chains were read from a single sample in a study of a mutant IDH1 vaccine in newly diagnosed glioma. Some clones are missing from TCRdb's copy, which holds only in-frame ones; the method was immunoSEQ multiplex PCR. The sample shows about 36,000 clones, about nine tenths of them seen only once. Specimen: PBMCs, collected from a glioma patient treated with radiotherapy, temozolomide or both. These receptors came from a man aged 18 to 30 with glioma. Each CDR3 is given with its conserved first and last residue. A D gene is named only where the DNA matches it firmly. A clone size is listed for some rows: how often the clone was seen (once, few, many), or a class if it is expanded.

>NA|TRBV15|TRBJ2-4|NA
CATSKPRPSRDIQYF
TGTGCCACCAGCAAACCCAGGCCGTCGCGGGACATTCAGTACTTC
>NA|TRBV28|TRBJ1-1|NA
CASSWDPRDSNTEAFF
TGTGCCAGCAGTTGGGACCCCCGGGACTCGAACACTGAAGCTTTCTTT
>TRBD1|TRBV13|TRBJ2-7|once
CASSRQGSSYEQYF
TGTGCCAGCAGCCGACAGGGAAGCTCCTACGAGCAGTACTTC
>NA|TRBV11-2|TRBJ2-7|NA
CASSLAGQGSYEQYF
TGTGCCAGCAGCTTAGCGGGTCAGGGGTCCTACGAGCAGTACTTC
>NA|TRBV27|TRBJ1-2|NA
CASSLFAGGGRSYGYTF
TGTGCCAGCAGTTTATTCGCTGGAGGGGGAAGGAGCTATGGCTACACCTTC
>TRBD2|TRBV7-8|TRBJ2-1|NA
CASSLVRLAVDNEQFF
TGTGCCAGCAGCTTAGTAAGACTAGCGGTTGACAATGAGCAGTTCTTC
>TRBD1|TRBV4-3|TRBJ2-7|NA
CASSQDGTAVSYEQYF
TGCGCCAGCAGCCAAGACGGGACAGCCGTCTCCTACGAGCAGTACTTC
>NA|TRBV27|TRBJ1-1|NA
CASVNREGAFF
TGTGCCAGCGTTAACAGGGAAGGAGCTTTCTTT
>NA|TRBV25-1|TRBJ2-2|NA
CASSDPGAVGAGELFF
TGTGCCAGCAGTGACCCCGGGGCTGTTGGGGCCGGGGAGCTGTTTTTT
>TRBD1|TRBV18|TRBJ1-1|NA
CASTTGARGLTEAFF
TGTGCCAGCACAACAGGGGCCCGAGGACTCACTGAAGCTTTCTTT
>NA|TRBV28|TRBJ1-1|NA
CASSPGTVSEAFF
TGTGCCAGCAGTCCAGGGACGGTCTCTGAAGCTTTCTTT
>TRBD1|TRBV27|TRBJ2-7|NA
CASSSRTGGRYEQYF
TGTGCCAGCAGTTCCCGGACAGGGGGCAGGTACGAGCAGTACTTC
>NA|TRBV15|TRBJ1-2|NA
CATSSSGPLRGYTF
TGTGCCACCAGCTCGAGCGGCCCTTTACGGGGCTACACCTTC
>NA|TRBV19|TRBJ1-5|NA
CASQDYSNQPQHF
TGTGCCAGCCAGGACTATAGCAATCAGCCCCAGCATTTT
>TRBD1|TRBV5-6|TRBJ2-5|NA
CASSPPDRGVETQYF
TGTGCCAGCAGCCCCCCGGACAGGGGAGTAGAGACCCAGTACTTC
>NA|TRBV29-1|TRBJ1-2|NA
CSVEADSSWGYGYTF
TGCAGCGTTGAGGCGGACAGCTCTTGGGGCTATGGCTACACCTTC